This T cell receptor beta chain was captured in a study of beta chain features in type 1 diabetes. Every isolated RNA sample was fully reverse transcribed, so sequencing captured expressed TCRB transcripts. The data were produced by immunoSEQ multiplex PCR, yet TCRdb's version contains in-frame clones alone and is incomplete. The table lists 300,000 to 350,000 clones, 7.5% to 9% of them singletons. This clone was picked up many times. In the same sample, other DNA sequences code for this CDR3. The CDR3 has 13 amino acids. V shed 4 bases and J shed 0 bases, with 5 bases lying between them. Germline CDR1 reads ENHRY; CDR2 reads SYGVKD.

This chain connects TRBV10-3 to TRBJ2-3, with D hard to call. Specimen: central memory CD4+ T cells from blood. This TCR was sampled from a woman between 18 and 29 years old in good health. CDR3 loop: CAISGSSTDTQYF. The CDR3 region has the DNA TGTGCCATCAGTGGTTCTAGCACAGATACGCAGTATTTT.